This TCR beta chain is drawn from a study of vaccination effects on CD4 cells after COVID-19. Study outcomes and limitations: Long after vaccination, the clones induced by infection and by vaccine shrank markedly in size.

Measured with immunoSEQ multiplex PCR; TCRdb has only the in-frame clones, and not every one. The sample has fewer than 85,000 clones, 76% seen once. Prior to sequencing, the ViraFEST assay stimulated PBMC with viral peptide pools, which expanded the antigen-specific CD4+ T cells. Upon completion of about eleven days in culture, CD4+ T cells were isolated. Participants each got two BNT162b2 or mRNA-1273 vaccine doses. Worth noting for this clone: Its cognate antigen is unknown.

Per germline, CDR1 SGDLS and CDR2 YYNGEE. V lost 4 bases, J lost 9 bases, and 22 bases lay in between. This CDR3 spans 15 amino acids. Here the sequenced sample was CD4+ T cells from PBMCs cultured with HCoV-OC43 spike peptides, taken after COVID-19 vaccination. Subset in this sample: HCoV-OC43 spike overlapping peptide pool stimulation. This rearrangement joins TRBV9 to TRBJ2-5; D is perhaps TRBD1 (6 bases). This clonotype was sampled from a human donor who received a COVID-19 vaccine. The CDR3, as DNA: TGTGCCAGCAGCCGAGAACAGGGATCCGGGGTAGCCCAGTACTTC. Its protein product is CASSREQGSGVAQYF.